Described below is a single T cell receptor (beta chain) sequence and its context. Per the authors' pipeline: Counts of nucleated cells, estimated from reference gene primer amplification, were obtained. Repertoires were generated with immunoSEQ multiplex PCR, while TCRdb's copy carries only in-frame clones and drops some. From that table come the V and J calls and clone size; the DNA was used to work out D and trimming. The repertoire holds roughly 100,000 clones, with about 80% as singletons. This sample is drawn from a study of blood T cell repertoires in COVID-19. Study in general: Researchers got acute and convalescent COVID-19 samples from the United States, Italy and Spain.

V lost 3 bases, J lost 7 bases, and 12 bases lay in between. The length of the CDR3 is 13 residues. Per the germline V gene, CDR1 is PRHDT and CDR2 is FYEKMQ (reference sequence). The sequencing input was peripheral blood. This sequence joins TRBV13 and TRBJ1-2; TRBD1 is a possible D gene (6 bases). This receptor was taken from a human donor in a cohort sampled during active COVID-19. The CDR3 is CASSLVRGGGYTF. The CDR3 nucleotides are TGTGCCAGCAGCTTGGTCAGGGGTGGTGGCTACACCTTC.